Below, 21 T cell receptor beta chains from the same sample are listed, as sequenced in a study of T cells after yellow fever vaccination. TCRdb passed the 5' RACE reads through MiXCR, listing each CDR3 protein once. This sample has about 260,000 distinct CDR3 sequences, with roughly 13% found just once. Sequencing was performed on CD4+ T cells sorted from PBMCs, taken 45 days after the yellow fever booster vaccination. The receptors derive from a man aged 30 to 39 who received the YFV17D yellow fever vaccine.

This clonotype has only a few counts. This chain links TRBV12-3 or TRBV12-4 with TRBJ1-6, with 7 bases identical to TRBD1. The CDR3 contains 13 residues. V lost 6 bases to trimming and J lost 9 bases; unmatched junction nucleotides: 5. CDR3 sequence: CASRRDSGSPLHF. Written as DNA, the CDR3 is TGTGCCAGCAGACGGGACAGTGGTTCACCCCTCCACTTT.

This clonotype appeared a few times. The rearrangement uses TRBV7-9 and TRBJ2-7; 9 bases fit TRBD2. Germline CDR1 reads SEHNR; CDR2 reads FQNEAQ (reference sequence). J lost 3 bases, V lost 2 bases, and 8 bases had no gene match. CDR3 length: 16 residues. CDR3 residues: CASSLLAGEGRYEQYF. The CDR3 nucleotides are TGTGCCAGCAGCTTATTAGCGGGGGAGGGCCGCTACGAGCAGTACTTC. The variable domain in full, completed from reference TRBV7-9 and TRBJ2-7, reads DTGVSQNPRHKITKRGQNVTFRCDPISEHNRLYWYRQTLGQGPEFLTYFQNEAQLEKSRLLSDRFSAERPKGSFSTLEIQRTEQGDSAMYLCASSLLAGEGRYEQYFGPGTRLTVT.

This rearrangement joins TRBV14 to TRBJ2-2; D is perhaps TRBD1 (6 bases). V was pared by 3 bases and J by 2 bases, with 10 bases between. In germline, CDR1 is SGHDN, CDR2 FVKESK. The CDR3 consists of 15 residues. The CDR3 bases are TGTGCCAGCAGCCAGATGGACAGTAACACCGGGGAGCTGTTTTTT. This codes for CASSQMDSNTGELFF.

J is TRBJ2-1 and V is TRBV18; D is ambiguous. Per the germline V gene, CDR1 is KGHSH and CDR2 is LQKENI. V was pared by 6 bases and J by 3 bases, with 9 bases between. This CDR3 has 13 residues. For the CDR3, the DNA is TGTGCCAGCTCCCTTTCCATCTACAATGAGCAGTTCTTC. Translated: CASSLSIYNEQFF. The whole variable domain, filled in from reference TRBV18 and TRBJ2-1, reads NAGVMQNPRHLVRRRGQEARLRCSPMKGHSHVYWYRQLPEEGLKFMVYLQKENIIDESGMPKERFSAEFPKEGPSILRIQQVVRGDSAAYFCASSLSIYNEQFFGPGTRLTVL.

This clonotype was counted ten times or more. CDR3 residues: CSAPSGKEQYF. CDR3 sequence (DNA): TGCAGTGCTCCTAGCGGGAAAGAGCAGTACTTC. The chain carries TRBV20-1 and TRBJ2-7; TRBD2 matches 9 bases. The junction had 3 bases not matched to a gene; V was cut back by 5 bases and J by 7 bases. The CDR3 has 11 residues. Germline V gene data show CDR1 as DFQATT and CDR2 as SNEGSKA (reference sequence).

The chain carries TRBV24-1 and TRBJ2-1, with D hard to call. Looked up from germline, CDR1 is KGHDR and CDR2 is SFDVKD. Trimming took 4 bases from V and 8 from J, leaving 20 bases between them. The CDR3 is 16 residues long. CDR3 in amino acids: CATSEKRILGFDEQFF. CDR3 sequence (DNA): TGTGCCACCAGTGAGAAACGGATATTAGGGTTCGATGAGCAGTTCTTC.

This clonotype was detected only a few times. CDR3 DNA: TGCGCCAGCAGCCAAGGCTCCACAGGGGGCCGCGAGCAGTACTTC. Amino acid sequence: CASSQGSTGGREQYF. The gene calls are TRBV4-3 and TRBJ2-7; 9 bases match TRBD1. Germline CDR1 and CDR2: LGHNA and YSLEER. V was pared by 1 base and J by 6 bases, with 7 bases of the junction left unmatched. The CDR3 spans 15 residues.

There are a few counts of this clonotype. V and J are TRBV24-1 and TRBJ2-3, with a possible D match to TRBD2 (7 bases). Germline CDR1 KGHDR, CDR2 SFDVKD. The CDR3 covers 15 residues. V lost 9 bases and J lost 4, with 19 bases in between. The CDR3 is CATGGSGGGPDTQYF. In nucleotides, the CDR3 is TGTGCCACCGGAGGCTCCGGCGGGGGCCCAGATACGCAGTATTTT.

The genes are TRBV28 and TRBJ2-1; 10 positions agree with TRBD1. The V gene end was trimmed by 7 bases and the J gene end by 6 bases; junction bases not matched to a gene: 6. The germline CDR1 and CDR2 sequences are MDHEN and SYDVKM. This CDR3 comprises 14 residues. In DNA form, the CDR3 reads TGTGCCAGCAACGACAGGGGGCGAGGCAATGAGCAGTTCTTC. This encodes CASNDRGRGNEQFF.

This sequence joins TRBV3-1 and TRBJ1-6, with no clear D. There are 15 residues in the CDR3. CDR1 and CDR2 from the germline V gene are LGHDT and YNNKEL (reference sequence). Trimming cost V 0 bases and J 8 bases, with 11 bases left between them. The CDR3 sequence: CASSQEYLSHSPLHF. The CDR3 bases are TGTGCCAGCAGCCAAGAATATTTGAGTCATTCACCCCTCCACTTT.

This clonotype was seen a handful of times. This chain uses TRBV3-1 with TRBJ2-7, with 10 bases lining up with TRBD1. Looked up from germline, CDR1 is LGHDT and CDR2 is YNNKEL (reference sequence). The CDR3 runs to 16 residues. The trim removed 0 bases at V and 5 bases at J, leaving 7 bases unmatched. In DNA, the CDR3 is TGTGCCAGCAGCCAAGAAAGCTGGACAGGGGGTGACGAGCAGTACTTC. Amino acids: CASSQESWTGGDEQYF.

The CDR3 DNA reads as TGTGCCAGCAGTGCGGTCCCAGGGGGTACTGAAGCTTTCTTT. Translating gives CASSAVPGGTEAFF. J is TRBJ1-1 and V is TRBV2, with 7 nucleotides matching TRBD1. V was clipped by 4 bases and J by 5 bases; unmatched bases: 7. Germline V gives CDR1 SNHLY, CDR2 FYNNEI. The CDR3 spans 14 residues.

This chain links TRBV7-6 with TRBJ2-7, with TRBD1 identical over 8 bases. Germline CDR1 SGHVS, CDR2 FNYEAQ. The CDR3 consists of 13 residues. Trimming cost V 10 bases and J 3 bases; bases outside gene matches: 8. The CDR3 loop reads CATGRDRNYEQYF. CDR3 sequence (DNA): TGTGCCACTGGACGGGACAGGAACTACGAGCAGTACTTC.

This clonotype occurred many times. The chain employs TRBV18 and TRBJ2-1; TRBD1 aligns across 9 bases. CDR1 and CDR2 (germline): KGHSH, LQKENI. The CDR3 loop spans 15 amino acids. V gave up 8 bases and J gave up 0 bases; unmatched junction bases: 5. The CDR3 reads CASQSQGASYNEQFF. The CDR3 coding sequence is TGTGCCAGCCAGTCACAGGGGGCCTCCTACAATGAGCAGTTCTTC.

V and J are TRBV29-1 and TRBJ1-2, with 8 nucleotides matching TRBD1. The CDR3 extends over 21 amino acids. The V gene end was trimmed by 5 bases and the J gene end by 3 bases; junction bases not matched to a gene: 29. Germline V gene data show CDR1 as SQVTM and CDR2 as ANQGSEA. Here the CDR3 reads CSVPVPRSGGDLAGGDYGYTF. DNA for the CDR3: TGCAGCGTTCCCGTTCCCCGGAGTGGGGGGGATCTCGCAGGGGGCGACTATGGCTACACCTTC.

The gene calls are TRBV27 and TRBJ1-1; TRBD1 agrees at 9 bases. This CDR3 comprises 14 residues. Germline V gene data show CDR1 as MNHEY and CDR2 as SMNVEV (reference sequence). J lost 7 bases, V lost 5 bases, and 8 bases had no gene match. The CDR3 here is CASSLGTGRSEAFF. The CDR3 nucleotides read TGTGCCAGCAGTCTAGGGACAGGGAGGAGTGAAGCTTTCTTT.

This clonotype occurred a few times. The chain uses TRBV7-8 and TRBJ2-1; tentative D call: TRBD1 (5 bases). Germline-derived CDR1 and CDR2 are SGHVS and FQNEAQ. The V end lost 3 bases, the J end lost 9 bases, and 12 bases lay between the germline ends. This CDR3 spans 13 amino acids. The CDR3 region has the DNA TGTGCCAGCAGCTTCAGGGAAATTGGTGAGCAGTTCTTC. This codes for CASSFREIGEQFF. Drawing the rest from reference TRBV7-8 and TRBJ2-1, the complete variable domain is GAGVSQSPRYKVAKRGQDVALRCDPISGHVSLFWYQQALGQGPEFLTYFQNEAQLDKSGLPSDRFFAERPEGSVSTLKIQRTQQEDSAVYLCASSFREIGEQFFGPGTRLTVL.

This clonotype has just a few counts. The chain recombines TRBV20-1 with TRBJ2-1, with 7 positions matching TRBD1. This CDR3 spans 14 amino acids. Germline CDR1 reads DFQATT; CDR2 reads SNEGSKA (reference sequence). Trimming removed 5 bases from V and 3 bases from J; junction bases left unmatched: 7. CDR3 in DNA: TGCAGTGCTCCTCAAGGGACAGTCTACAATGAGCAGTTCTTC. It encodes CSAPQGTVYNEQFF.

This clonotype was counted between two and nine times. The chain joins TRBV20-1 to TRBJ2-2; D gene uncertain. The CDR3 runs 16 residues. From germline, CDR1 is DFQATT and CDR2 SNEGSKA (reference sequence). Between the trimmed V and J ends, which lost 6 bases and 10 bases, there was a span of 27 bases. CDR3 in amino acids: CSASPVSDRSLTELFF. The CDR3 region has the DNA TGCAGTGCAAGCCCAGTCTCAGATAGGAGTCTCACGGAGCTGTTTTTT.

This clonotype occurred a few times. This chain joins TRBV5-1 and TRBJ1-1, with TRBD1 identical over 7 bases. The CDR3 runs 15 residues. J gave up 0 bases and V 5 bases, and 7 bases lay outside the gene matches. Per the germline V gene, CDR1 is SGHRS and CDR2 is YFSETQ. CDR3 region: CASSIQGGLNTEAFF. The CDR3 DNA is TGCGCCAGCAGTATCCAGGGGGGGCTGAACACTGAAGCTTTCTTT.

This chain links TRBV5-1 with TRBJ2-5, with D unclear. This CDR3 is 11 amino acids long. V was cut by 6 bases and J by 5 bases, with 8 bases left in between. Germline CDR1 and CDR2: SGHRS and YFSETQ. The CDR3 DNA sequence: TGCGCCAGCACTCTTCAGGAGACCCAGTACTTC. As protein: CASTLQETQYF.